Below are 27 T cell receptor beta chains sequenced from a single sample in a study of cytomegalovirus exposure and HLA in healthy donors. The PCR made use of 60 Vbeta and 13 Jbeta primers. Sequencing used immunoSEQ multiplex PCR; TCRdb keeps in-frame clones, though not all of them. The sample has about 140,000 clones, just over 65% seen once. Material for sequencing was PBMCs. The origin of the receptors is a woman aged 60 to 75 in good health and CMV-seronegative.

The rearrangement uses TRBV2 and TRBJ1-2, with 12 nucleotides matching TRBD1. V lost 4 bases, J lost 7 bases, and 4 bases stayed unmatched. This CDR3 comprises 14 residues. Germline CDR1 is SNHLY and CDR2 is FYNNEI. CDR3 sequence reads: CASSVGQGARGYTF. CDR3 DNA sequence: TGTGCCAGCAGTGTGGGACAGGGGGCGCGTGGCTACACCTTC. The entire variable domain, with the rest obtained from reference TRBV2 and TRBJ1-2, is as follows: EPEVTQTPSHQVTQMGQEVILRCVPISNHLYFYWYRQILGQKVEFLVSFYNNEISEKSEIFDDQFSVERPDGSNFTLKIRSTKLEDSAMYFCASSVGQGARGYTFGSGTRLTVV.

The V gene is TRBV28, the J gene TRBJ1-3; 11 positions agree with TRBD1. Germline assignment: CDR1 MDHEN and CDR2 SYDVKM. Trimming removed 6 bases from V and 10 bases from J; junction bases left unmatched: 11. The CDR3 is 15 residues long. This CDR3 reads CASSPGGQGDVTIYF. DNA for the CDR3: TGTGCCAGCAGCCCAGGGGGACAGGGGGATGTGACCATATATTTT. The full variable domain, completed using reference TRBV28 and TRBJ1-3, is DVKVTQSSRYLVKRTGEKVFLECVQDMDHENMFWYRQDPGLGLRLIYFSYDVKMKEKGDIPEGYSVSREKKERFSLILESASTNQTSMYLCASSPGGQGDVTIYFGEGSWLTVV.

The J gene is TRBJ2-3, the V gene TRBV28; D might be TRBD2 (6 bases). Germline CDR1 reads MDHEN; CDR2 reads SYDVKM. With 11 bases removed from V and 1 base from J, the gap between germline ends came to 16 bases. The CDR3 runs to 14 residues. This CDR3 reads CAARKASGTDTQYF. In nucleotides, the CDR3 is TGTGCCGCAAGGAAGGCTAGCGGCACAGATACGCAGTATTTT.

This clone has just a few counts. The chain combines TRBV10-3 with TRBJ2-3; the match to TRBD2 covers 15 bases. V was pared by 0 bases and J by 1 base, with 2 bases of the junction left unmatched. The CDR3 spans 18 residues. The germline V gene has CDR1 ENHRY and CDR2 SYGVKD. CDR3 sequence: CAISESGLAGGGTDTQYF. Here the CDR3 DNA reads TGTGCCATCAGTGAGTCGGGACTAGCGGGAGGAGGCACAGATACGCAGTATTTT.

This chain links TRBV5-1 with TRBJ2-7; 9 bases are a match to TRBD1. V lost 3 bases to trimming and J lost 7 bases; unmatched junction nucleotides: 8. CDR1 is SGHRS, CDR2 YFSETQ, per germline. The CDR3 runs 14 residues. The CDR3 DNA is TGCGCCAGCAGCTCCCCGGGACAGGGTGGGGAGCAGTACTTC. It specifies CASSSPGQGGEQYF.

The chain recombines TRBV2 with TRBJ2-7; the D is unclear. Germline CDR1 is SNHLY and CDR2 is FYNNEI. V was shortened by 0 bases and J by 6 bases, with 15 bases between the two germline ends. The CDR3 is 15 amino acids. CDR3 bases: TGTGCCAGCAGTGAAGCGCTCGGGTTCTTCTCCGAGCAGTACTTC. It codes for CASSEALGFFSEQYF.

The chain couples TRBV7-2 to TRBJ1-2; 12 nucleotides line up with TRBD1. V shed 4 bases, J shed 8 bases, and the junction held 5 bases outside the gene matches. This CDR3 is 14 amino acids long. The germline gives CDR1 SGHTA, CDR2 FQGNSA. The CDR3 reads CASSWDRGQGGYTF. In DNA form, the CDR3 reads TGTGCCAGCAGCTGGGACAGGGGGCAAGGGGGCTACACCTTC.

J is TRBJ2-5 and V is TRBV5-1; TRBD1 agrees at 11 bases. Germline trimming cut 4 bases from V and 5 bases from J; bases unmatched to any gene: 13. Germline-derived CDR1 and CDR2 are SGHRS and YFSETQ. CDR3 length: 17 amino acids. DNA for the CDR3: TGCGCCAGCAGCCTCAGGCAGAGGACAGGGGGCCTCGAGACCCAGTACTTC. Translation: CASSLRQRTGGLETQYF.

The chain has TRBV7-8 and TRBJ2-5, with 7 bases fitting TRBD1. The J call may be mistaken, given a closer DNA end match to TRBJ2-7. Germline V gene data show CDR1 as SGHVS and CDR2 as FQNEAQ. CDR3 length: 15 amino acids. The CDR3 DNA reads as TGTGCCAGCAGCTTAGCGGGACAGATCCACTACGAGCAGTACTTC. Translating gives CASSLAGQIHYEQYF.

The chain couples TRBV4-3 to TRBJ2-4; 8 positions agree with TRBD2. Germline V lookup: CDR1 LGHNA, CDR2 YSLEER. This CDR3 is built from 20 residues. After removal of 0 bases from V and 0 bases from J, the junction contained 13 bases not matched to a gene. CDR3 DNA sequence: TGCGCCAGCAGCCAAGATCTTCCTAGCGGGTGGGGGAAAGCCAAAAACATTCAGTACTTC. It is translated as CASSQDLPSGWGKAKNIQYF.

This clone was recorded once. The chain recombines TRBV28 with TRBJ2-3, with D possibly matching TRBD2 (6 bases). This CDR3 comprises 15 residues. The germline V gene has CDR1 MDHEN and CDR2 SYDVKM. V was trimmed by 4 bases and J by 5 bases, leaving 16 bases between them. CDR3 in amino acids: CASSWDAGPRDTQYF. As DNA, the CDR3 is TGTGCCAGCAGTTGGGACGCGGGGCCCAGAGATACGCAGTATTTT.

The chain uses TRBV5-4 and TRBJ2-1; 8 nucleotides line up with TRBD1. CDR1 and CDR2 (germline): SGHNT, YYREEE (reference sequence). The CDR3 length is 14 residues. V dropped 4 bases and J dropped 4; count of bases not matched to a gene: 4. The CDR3 reads CASSTGQDYNEQFF. In DNA, the CDR3 is TGTGCCAGCAGCACGGGACAGGATTACAATGAGCAGTTCTTC.

This clone was found a few times. The chain couples TRBV29-1 to TRBJ1-1, with 11 bases lining up with TRBD1. This CDR3 is built from 14 residues. Per germline, CDR1 SQVTM and CDR2 ANQGSEA. Losses at the gene ends were 6 bases for V and 1 base for J; bases not matched to a gene: 4. The chain's CDR3 is CSVDRGLGNTEAFF. The CDR3 DNA follows: TGCAGCGTGGACAGGGGGCTTGGGAACACTGAAGCTTTCTTT.

J is TRBJ1-1 and V is TRBV19; 8 bases agree with TRBD1. Per germline, CDR1 LNHDA and CDR2 SQIVND (reference sequence). V gave up 4 bases and J gave up 1 base; unmatched junction bases: 5. This CDR3 region has 15 residues. CDR3 sequence reads: CASSRGDRPNTEAFF. For the CDR3, the DNA is TGTGCCAGTAGTAGAGGGGACAGGCCGAACACTGAAGCTTTCTTT. Full variable domain (outside the CDR3, taken from reference TRBV19 and TRBJ1-1): DGGITQSPKYLFRKEGQNVTLSCEQNLNHDAMYWYRQDPGQGLRLIYYSQIVNDFQKGDIAEGYSVSREKKESFPLTVTSAQKNPTAFYLCASSRGDRPNTEAFFGQGTRLTVV.

The chain is built from TRBV28 and TRBJ2-1; 11 nucleotides align to TRBD2. The CDR3 has 15 residues. Germline trimming cut 6 bases from V and 8 bases from J; bases unmatched to any gene: 9. CDR1 and CDR2 (germline): MDHEN, SYDVKM. CDR3 region: CASSRLAGRMDEQFF. The CDR3 bases are TGTGCCAGCAGCCGACTAGCGGGACGGATGGATGAGCAGTTCTTC. The full variable domain, with the rest looked up from reference TRBV28 and TRBJ2-1, is DVKVTQSSRYLVKRTGEKVFLECVQDMDHENMFWYRQDPGLGLRLIYFSYDVKMKEKGDIPEGYSVSREKKERFSLILESASTNQTSMYLCASSRLAGRMDEQFFGPGTRLTVL.

Here the CDR3 reads CASSASGDTEAFF. In nucleotides, the CDR3 is TGTGCCAGCAGTGCTTCAGGGGACACTGAAGCTTTCTTT. The gene calls are TRBV6-4 and TRBJ1-1; D is possibly TRBD1 (6 bases). The V and J ends lost 4 bases and 3 bases respectively, with 9 bases between them. The germline CDR1 and CDR2 sequences are MRHNA and SNTAGT. The CDR3 contains 13 residues.

The rearrangement uses TRBV19 and TRBJ2-7; a weak D match, TRBD2 (5 bases). Trimming took 4 bases from V and 5 from J, leaving 9 bases between them. CDR1 LNHDA and CDR2 SQIVND come from the germline V gene (reference sequence). The CDR3 spans 12 residues. CDR3 nucleotides: TGTGCCAGTAGTACCGCCGGGAACGAGCAGTACTTC. Amino acid sequence: CASSTAGNEQYF.

V gene TRBV10-3 combines with J gene TRBJ2-5, with D possibly TRBD1 on 6 matching bases. Germline V gene data show CDR1 as ENHRY and CDR2 as SYGVKD. Trimming stripped 3 bases from V and 5 bases from J, with 13 bases between. The CDR3 spans 14 residues. The DNA of the CDR3 is TGTGCCATCAGTGAACAGGGTGTCCGGGAGACCCAGTACTTC. Protein product: CAISEQGVRETQYF.

V gene TRBV7-2 combines with J gene TRBJ1-1, with D unresolved. This CDR3 has 11 amino acids. V was clipped by 5 bases and J by 2 bases, with 3 bases between them. Germline CDR1 is SGHTA and CDR2 is FQGNSA. CDR3 loop: CASSTNTEAFF. In DNA form, the CDR3 reads TGTGCCAGCAGCACAAACACTGAAGCTTTCTTT.

About this clone: One junction end disagrees with the germline gene, perhaps due to a read error. The V gene is TRBV6-4, the J gene TRBJ2-1, with a weak D call TRBD2 (6 bases). The CDR3 length is 15 residues. Germline assignment: CDR1 MRHNA and CDR2 SNTAGT. The CDR3 nucleotides read TGTGCCACCAGTATGAGAAGTAGCGGTTACAATGAGCAGTTCTTC. It yields the protein CATSMRSSGYNEQFF.

This clone was recorded a few times. The chain employs TRBV6-1 and TRBJ2-2, with 10 bases that match TRBD1. Germline-derived CDR1 and CDR2 are MNHNS and SASEGT. V lost 6 bases and J lost 7; bases outside the gene matches: 8. The CDR3 runs 15 residues. CDR3 sequence reads: CASRQSGTGVGELFF. As DNA, the CDR3 is TGTGCCAGCAGACAATCCGGGACAGGGGTCGGGGAGCTGTTTTTT.

This clone has only a few counts. For the CDR3, the DNA is TGTGCCAGTAGTGTAACTAGCGTGGCAGATACGCAGTATTTT. Translation: CASSVTSVADTQYF. The chain carries TRBV19 and TRBJ2-3; the match to TRBD2 covers 7 bases. This CDR3 contains 14 residues. V lost 5 bases and J lost 4; bases outside the gene matches: 6. Germline CDR1 reads LNHDA; CDR2 reads SQIVND (reference sequence).

The V gene is TRBV5-1, the J gene TRBJ2-5; weak D call: TRBD2 (7 bases). CDR3 length: 14 residues. Trimming pared 0 bases from V and 5 bases from J, leaving 11 bases between. Germline lookup yields CDR1 SGHRS and CDR2 YFSETQ. The CDR3 protein is CASSLVGGLETQYF. CDR3 in DNA: TGCGCCAGCAGCTTGGTCGGGGGGCTGGAGACCCAGTACTTC.

The chain recombines TRBV19 with TRBJ2-3, with D tentatively TRBD2 (6 bases). Germline-derived CDR1 and CDR2 are LNHDA and SQIVND (reference sequence). CDR3 length equals 14 residues. Trimming removed 1 base at V and 4 bases at J, with 9 bases between. The CDR3 DNA reads TGTGCCAGTAGTATAGGGGGAGGCGCAGATACGCAGTATTTT. Translating gives CASSIGGGADTQYF.

V gene TRBV11-3 combines with J gene TRBJ2-3; possible D gene TRBD1, 5 bases. Trimming pared 1 base from V and 6 bases from J, leaving 11 bases between. CDR1 and CDR2 (germline): SGHNT, YENEEA. The CDR3 totals 14 residues. The CDR3 loop is CASSLGSTDDTQYF. DNA for the CDR3: TGTGCCAGCAGCTTAGGTTCGACAGACGATACGCAGTATTTT.

This clone has just a few counts. The chain links TRBV27 to TRBJ2-3; 11 bases map to TRBD1. CDR3 length: 16 residues. V was pared by 5 bases and J by 2 bases, with 6 bases of the junction left unmatched. Germline lookup yields CDR1 MNHEY and CDR2 SMNVEV (reference sequence). This CDR3 reads CASSRGQGAFTDTQYF. Here the CDR3 DNA reads TGTGCCAGCAGTCGAGGACAGGGGGCGTTCACAGATACGCAGTATTTT.

Of note for this clone: Other DNA sequences of this sample code for an identical CDR3. The chain employs TRBV5-1 and TRBJ1-1; a possible D gene is TRBD1 (5 bases). The CDR3 loop spans 13 amino acids. Trimming stripped 0 bases from V and 5 bases from J, with 8 bases between. Germline-derived CDR1 and CDR2 are SGHRS and YFSETQ. The CDR3 sequence is CASSLGGGTEAFF. The CDR3 DNA follows: TGCGCCAGCAGCTTGGGTGGGGGGACTGAAGCTTTCTTT.